This is a list of T cell receptor beta chains from one sample in a study of blood T cell repertoires in COVID-19. TCRdb's copy holds only in-frame clones and misses some; the assay was immunoSEQ multiplex PCR. The table shows roughly 400,000 clones, with 80% to 90% occurring only once. Sequenced input: PBMCs or T cells enriched from blood (not recorded which). These receptors were obtained from a man between 25 and 39 years old who had recovered from COVID-19. The CDR3 runs from the conserved cysteine through the conserved F or W. Fields, in order: clone size, D gene, V gene, J gene, CDR3 protein, CDR3 DNA. D genes are given only for firm matches. The size field is filled for only some rows; it gives once, few, many or a size class.

.	.	TRBV30	TRBJ2-7	CAWSPKGVGEQYF	TGTGCCTGGAGTCCCAAGGGGGTGGGTGAGCAGTACTTC
.	TRBD2	TRBV30	TRBJ2-5	CAWSLGLARQETQYF	TGTGCCTGGAGTTTAGGACTAGCCCGCCAAGAGACCCAGTACTTC
.	TRBD1	TRBV10-2	TRBJ2-4	CASSGTPGQGAQSIQYF	TGCGCCAGCAGTGGTACACCGGGACAGGGGGCGCAAAGCATTCAGTACTTC
once	.	TRBV18	TRBJ1-2	CASSSDSGGQGYTF	TGTGCCAGCTCATCTGACTCCGGGGGGCAGGGCTACACCTTC
.	.	TRBV18	TRBJ2-1	CASSLRQVGEYEQFF	TGTGCCAGCTCACTGAGACAGGTGGGGGAATATGAGCAGTTCTTC
.	TRBD1	TRBV19	TRBJ1-5	CASSDRGDNQPQHF	TGTGCCAGTAGTGACAGGGGGGACAATCAGCCCCAGCATTTT
.	.	TRBV7-2	TRBJ2-5	CASTRFEGVTQYF	TGTGCCAGCACCCGGTTCGAGGGTGTGACCCAGTACTTC
.	TRBD2	TRBV4-1	TRBJ2-3	CASSLLGLAGGSDTQYF	TGCGCCAGCAGTCTCCTAGGGCTAGCGGGAGGTTCTGATACGCAGTATTTT
few	TRBD1	TRBV5-1	TRBJ1-2	CASSLATGGYYGYTF	TGCGCCAGCAGCTTGGCTACAGGGGGGTACTATGGCTACACCTTC
once	.	TRBV7-9	TRBJ2-5	CASSFGRFQETQYF	TGTGCCAGCAGCTTCGGCAGGTTTCAAGAGACCCAGTACTTC
.	.	TRBV6-6	TRBJ1-1	CASSYAATRTEAFF	TGTGCCAGCAGTTACGCGGCTACAAGAACTGAAGCTTTCTTT
.	.	TRBV12-3/TRBV12-4	TRBJ1-6	CASSSGDNSPLHF	TGTGCCAGCAGTTCCGGAGATAATTCACCCCTCCACTTT
.	.	TRBV9	TRBJ1-2	CASSVSSGLGYGYTF	TGTGCCAGCAGCGTATCGTCAGGGCTAGGATATGGCTACACCTTC
.	.	TRBV9	TRBJ2-2	CASSVDRAFGGELFF	TGTGCCAGCAGCGTAGACAGGGCCTTTGGCGGGGAGCTGTTTTTT
once	.	TRBV4-1	TRBJ1-2	CASSPIGQNYGYTF	TGCGCCAGCAGCCCGATCGGACAGAACTATGGCTACACCTTC
.	TRBD1	TRBV28	TRBJ2-7	CASSQGAVINEQYF	TGTGCCAGCAGCCAGGGGGCGGTCATCAACGAGCAGTACTTC
.	TRBD2	TRBV18	TRBJ2-1	CASSPGGSRMNEQFF	TGTGCCAGCTCACCAGGCGGGAGTAGGATGAATGAGCAGTTCTTC
.	.	TRBV6-5	TRBJ2-3	CASTSGAADTQYF	TGTGCCAGCACGTCAGGGGCGGCAGATACGCAGTATTTT
.	.	TRBV6-1	TRBJ2-7	CASSESGYPRSYEQYF	TGTGCCAGCAGTGAATCCGGGTACCCCCGATCCTACGAGCAGTACTTC